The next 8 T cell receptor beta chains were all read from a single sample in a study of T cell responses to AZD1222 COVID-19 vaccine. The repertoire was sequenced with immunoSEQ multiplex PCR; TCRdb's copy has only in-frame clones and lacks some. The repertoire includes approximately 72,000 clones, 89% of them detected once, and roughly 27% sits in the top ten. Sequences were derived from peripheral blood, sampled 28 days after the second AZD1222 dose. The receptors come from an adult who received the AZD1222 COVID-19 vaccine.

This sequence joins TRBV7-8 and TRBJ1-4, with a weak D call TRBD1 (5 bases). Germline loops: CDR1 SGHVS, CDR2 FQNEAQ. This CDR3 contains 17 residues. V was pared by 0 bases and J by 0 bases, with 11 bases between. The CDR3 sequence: CASSLASRTPTNEKLFF. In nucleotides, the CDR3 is TGTGCCAGCAGCTTAGCGTCTAGGACACCAACTAATGAAAAACTGTTTTTT. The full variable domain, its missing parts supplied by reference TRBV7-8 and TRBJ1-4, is GAGVSQSPRYKVAKRGQDVALRCDPISGHVSLFWYQQALGQGPEFLTYFQNEAQLDKSGLPSDRFFAERPEGSVSTLKIQRTQQEDSAVYLCASSLASRTPTNEKLFFGSGTQLSVL.

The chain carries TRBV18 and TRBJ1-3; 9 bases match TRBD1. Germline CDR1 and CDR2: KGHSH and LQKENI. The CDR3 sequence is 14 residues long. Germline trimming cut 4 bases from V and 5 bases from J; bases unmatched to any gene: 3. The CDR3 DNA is TGTGCCAGCTCACTGGGACAGGGAAGAAACACCATATATTTT. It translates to CASSLGQGRNTIYF.

The CDR3 bases are TGTGCCAGCAGCAGAAGGCCGACAGGGGACAGAAGCTCCTATAATTCACCCCTCCACTTT. It codes for CASSRRPTGDRSSYNSPLHF. The genes are TRBV13 and TRBJ1-6, with TRBD1 matching over 8 bases. Trimming at V came to 5 bases and at J to 0 bases, leaving 15 bases not matched to a gene. Germline V CDR1 and CDR2: PRHDT, FYEKMQ (reference sequence). The CDR3 runs 20 residues.

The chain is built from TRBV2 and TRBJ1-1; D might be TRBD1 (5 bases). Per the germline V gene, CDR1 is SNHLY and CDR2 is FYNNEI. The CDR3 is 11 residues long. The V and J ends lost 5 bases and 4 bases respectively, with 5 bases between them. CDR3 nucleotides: TGTGCCAGCAGTACAGGCACTGAAGCTTTCTTT. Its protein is CASSTGTEAFF. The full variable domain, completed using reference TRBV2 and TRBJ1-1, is EPEVTQTPSHQVTQMGQEVILRCVPISNHLYFYWYRQILGQKVEFLVSFYNNEISEKSEIFDDQFSVERPDGSNFTLKIRSTKLEDSAMYFCASSTGTEAFFGQGTRLTVV.

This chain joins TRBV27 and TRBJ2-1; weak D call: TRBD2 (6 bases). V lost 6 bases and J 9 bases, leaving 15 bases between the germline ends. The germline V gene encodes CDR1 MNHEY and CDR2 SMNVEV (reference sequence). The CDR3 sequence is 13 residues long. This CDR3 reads CASRPTGGSEQFF. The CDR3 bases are TGTGCCAGCAGACCCACTGGGGGGTCTGAGCAGTTCTTC.

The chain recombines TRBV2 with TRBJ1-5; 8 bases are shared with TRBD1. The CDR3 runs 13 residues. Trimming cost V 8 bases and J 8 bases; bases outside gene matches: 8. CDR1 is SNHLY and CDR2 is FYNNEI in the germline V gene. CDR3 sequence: CASSVQGAEPQHF. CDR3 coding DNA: TGTGCCAGCTCCGTTCAGGGGGCCGAGCCCCAGCATTTT.

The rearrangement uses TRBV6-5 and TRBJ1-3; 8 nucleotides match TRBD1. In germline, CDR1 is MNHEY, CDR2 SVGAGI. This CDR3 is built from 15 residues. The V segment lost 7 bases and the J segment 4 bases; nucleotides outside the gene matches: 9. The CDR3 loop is CASTIQGVSGNTIYF. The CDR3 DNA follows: TGTGCCAGCACCATACAGGGGGTTTCGGGAAACACCATATATTTT.

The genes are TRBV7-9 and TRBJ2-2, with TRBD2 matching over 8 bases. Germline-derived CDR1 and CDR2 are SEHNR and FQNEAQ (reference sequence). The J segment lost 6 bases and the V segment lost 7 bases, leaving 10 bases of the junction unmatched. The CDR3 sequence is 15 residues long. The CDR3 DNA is TGTGCCAGCACCGTTTCGGGAGGGGTAGCCGGGGAGCTGTTTTTT. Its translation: CASTVSGGVAGELFF.